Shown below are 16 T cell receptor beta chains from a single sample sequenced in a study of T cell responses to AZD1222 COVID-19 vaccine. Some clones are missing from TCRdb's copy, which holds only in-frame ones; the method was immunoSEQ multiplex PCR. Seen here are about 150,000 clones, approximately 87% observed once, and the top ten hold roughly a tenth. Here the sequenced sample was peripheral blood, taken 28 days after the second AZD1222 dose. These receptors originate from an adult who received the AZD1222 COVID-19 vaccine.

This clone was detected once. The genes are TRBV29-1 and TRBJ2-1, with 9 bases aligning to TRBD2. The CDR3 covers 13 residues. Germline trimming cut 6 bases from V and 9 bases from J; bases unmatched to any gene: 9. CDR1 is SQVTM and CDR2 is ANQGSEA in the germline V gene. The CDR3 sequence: CSVRTSADLEQFF. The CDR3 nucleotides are TGCAGCGTCCGGACTAGCGCCGACCTTGAGCAGTTCTTC.

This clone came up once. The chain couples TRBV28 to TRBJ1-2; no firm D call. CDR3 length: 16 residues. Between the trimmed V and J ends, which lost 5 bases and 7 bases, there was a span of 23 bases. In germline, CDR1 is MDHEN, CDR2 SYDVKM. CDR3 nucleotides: TGTGCCAGCAGTCCTCCTCCATTCCAGTTATTCCTTGGCTACACCTTC. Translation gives CASSPPPFQLFLGYTF.

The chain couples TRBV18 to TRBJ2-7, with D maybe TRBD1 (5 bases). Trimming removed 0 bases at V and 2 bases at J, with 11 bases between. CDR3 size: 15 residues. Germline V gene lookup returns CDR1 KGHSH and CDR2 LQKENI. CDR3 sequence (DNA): TGTGCCAGCTCACCACCTGTGCACAGGACCTACGAGCAGTACTTC. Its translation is CASSPPVHRTYEQYF.

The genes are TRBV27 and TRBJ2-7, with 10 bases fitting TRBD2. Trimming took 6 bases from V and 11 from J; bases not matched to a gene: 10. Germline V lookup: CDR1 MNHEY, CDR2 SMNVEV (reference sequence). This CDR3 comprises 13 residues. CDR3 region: CASSLTSSGREYF. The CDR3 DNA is TGTGCCAGCAGCCTAACCTCTAGCGGGAGAGAGTACTTC.

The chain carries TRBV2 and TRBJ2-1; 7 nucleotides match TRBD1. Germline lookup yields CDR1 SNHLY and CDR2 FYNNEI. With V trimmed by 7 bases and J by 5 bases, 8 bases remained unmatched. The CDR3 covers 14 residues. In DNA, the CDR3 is TGTGCCAGCACTCCGGGACAGATGAACAATGAGCAGTTCTTC. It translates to CASTPGQMNNEQFF.

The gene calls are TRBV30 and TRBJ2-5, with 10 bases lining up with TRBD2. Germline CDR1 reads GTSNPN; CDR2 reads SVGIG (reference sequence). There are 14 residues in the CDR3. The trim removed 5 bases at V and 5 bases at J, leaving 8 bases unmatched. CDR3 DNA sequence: TGTGCCTGGGAGCGGGAGGGCCGATCGGAGACCCAGTACTTC. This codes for CAWEREGRSETQYF.

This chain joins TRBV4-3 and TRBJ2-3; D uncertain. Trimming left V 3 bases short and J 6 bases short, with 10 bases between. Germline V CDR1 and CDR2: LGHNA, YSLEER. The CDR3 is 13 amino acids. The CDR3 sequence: CASSQTTRDTQYF. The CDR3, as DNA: TGCGCCAGCAGCCAGACGACAAGGGATACGCAGTATTTT.

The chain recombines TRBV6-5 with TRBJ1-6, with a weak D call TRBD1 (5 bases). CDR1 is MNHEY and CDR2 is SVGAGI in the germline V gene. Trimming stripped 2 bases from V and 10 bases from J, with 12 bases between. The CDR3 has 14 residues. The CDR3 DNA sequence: TGTGCCAGCAGTTACCCCCTAAGGGGATCACCCCTCCACTTT. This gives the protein CASSYPLRGSPLHF.

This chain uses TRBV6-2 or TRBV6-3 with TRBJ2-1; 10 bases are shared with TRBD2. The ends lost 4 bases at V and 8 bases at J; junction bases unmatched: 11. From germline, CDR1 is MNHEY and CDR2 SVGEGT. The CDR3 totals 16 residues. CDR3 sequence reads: CASSWVSGRSRDEQFF. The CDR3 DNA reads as TGTGCCAGCAGTTGGGTTAGCGGGAGGTCTCGGGATGAGCAGTTCTTC.

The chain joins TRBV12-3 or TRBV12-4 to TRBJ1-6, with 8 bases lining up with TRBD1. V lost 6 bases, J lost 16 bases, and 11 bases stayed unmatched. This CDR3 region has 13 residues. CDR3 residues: CASSGQGPGVLHF. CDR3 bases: TGTGCCAGCAGCGGACAGGGCCCCGGGGTGCTCCACTTT.

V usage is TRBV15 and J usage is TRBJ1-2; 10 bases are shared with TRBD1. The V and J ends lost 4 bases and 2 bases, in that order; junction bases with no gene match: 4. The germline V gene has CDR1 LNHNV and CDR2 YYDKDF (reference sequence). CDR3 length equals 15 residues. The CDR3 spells CATSIKGQGNYGYTF. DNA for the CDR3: TGTGCCACCAGCATCAAGGGACAGGGGAACTATGGCTACACCTTC.

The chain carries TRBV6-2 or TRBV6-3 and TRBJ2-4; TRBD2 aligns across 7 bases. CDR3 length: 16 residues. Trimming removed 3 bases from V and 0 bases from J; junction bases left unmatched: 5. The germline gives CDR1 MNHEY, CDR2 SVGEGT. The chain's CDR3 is CASSYLASGAKNIQYF. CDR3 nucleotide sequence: TGTGCCAGCAGTTATTTGGCTAGCGGAGCCAAAAACATTCAGTACTTC.

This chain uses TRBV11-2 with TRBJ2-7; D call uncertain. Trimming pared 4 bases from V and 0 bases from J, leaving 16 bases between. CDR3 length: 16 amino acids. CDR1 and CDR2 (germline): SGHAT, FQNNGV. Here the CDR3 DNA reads TGTGCCAGCAGCTCGGCCAGTAGCCGAAACTCCTACGAGCAGTACTTC. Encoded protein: CASSSASSRNSYEQYF.

DNA of the CDR3: TGTGCCAGTAGTATAGCCCTAGCGGGAGTGCTGTTTTTT. Translation gives CASSIALAGVLFF. The V and J genes are TRBV19 and TRBJ2-2; 10 bases align to TRBD2. CDR1 is LNHDA and CDR2 is SQIVND in the germline V gene (reference sequence). This CDR3 contains 13 residues. J gave up 13 bases and V 1 base, and 3 bases lay outside the gene matches.

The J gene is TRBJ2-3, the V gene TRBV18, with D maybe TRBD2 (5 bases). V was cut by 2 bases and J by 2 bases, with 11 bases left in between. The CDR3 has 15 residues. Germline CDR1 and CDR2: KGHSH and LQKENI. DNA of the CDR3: TGTGCCAGCTCACCAATCCGGGGATACACAGATACGCAGTATTTT. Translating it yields CASSPIRGYTDTQYF. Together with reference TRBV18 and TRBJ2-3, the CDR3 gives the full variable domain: NAGVMQNPRHLVRRRGQEARLRCSPMKGHSHVYWYRQLPEEGLKFMVYLQKENIIDESGMPKERFSAEFPKEGPSILRIQQVVRGDSAAYFCASSPIRGYTDTQYFGPGTRLTVL.

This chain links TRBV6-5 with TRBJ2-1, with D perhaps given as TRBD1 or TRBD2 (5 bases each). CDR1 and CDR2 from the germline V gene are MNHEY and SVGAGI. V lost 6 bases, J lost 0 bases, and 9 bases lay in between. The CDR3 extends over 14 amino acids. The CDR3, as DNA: TGTGCCAGCAGGGGACGAAGCTCCTACAATGAGCAGTTCTTC. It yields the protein CASRGRSSYNEQFF.